This TCR beta chain was identified in a study of T cell responses to AZD1222 COVID-19 vaccine. Repertoires were generated with immunoSEQ multiplex PCR, while TCRdb's copy carries only in-frame clones and drops some. The sample holds 150,000 to 200,000 clones, around 90% seen once. Study outcomes and limitations: Donors skewed white British and female; clonal diversity was possibly underestimated. The reported proportion of spike-specific TCRs targeting unmutated variant regions was nearly half. The study found Spike-specific TCR breadth and depth rose after two AZD1222 doses.

Concerning this clone itself: What it binds is unknown.

The CDR3 runs to 16 residues. The V gene lost 0 bases and the J gene lost 0 bases, with 9 bases spanning the gap. The germline gives CDR1 SGHVS, CDR2 FNYEAQ. Sequences were derived from peripheral blood, sampled 28 days after the second AZD1222 dose. The TCR comes from an adult who received the AZD1222 COVID-19 vaccine. This rearrangement joins TRBV7-6 to TRBJ1-3; D gene uncertain. As DNA, the CDR3 is TGTGCCAGCAGCTTAGCGATCCAATTCTCTGGAAACACCATATATTTT. It specifies CASSLAIQFSGNTIYF. Based on the CDR3 plus reference TRBV7-6 and TRBJ1-3, the full variable domain is GAGVSQSPRYKVTKRGQDVALRCDPISGHVSLYWYRQALGQGPEFLTYFNYEAQQDKSGLPNDRFSAERPEGSISTLTIQRTEQRDSAMYRCASSLAIQFSGNTIYFGEGSWLTVV.